These 22 T cell receptor beta chains came from one sample sequenced in a study of T cell repertoires in cytomegalovirus infection. TCRdb fed the reads into MiXCR, producing one record per CDR3 protein. This table holds around 450,000 distinct CDR3 sequences, under 40% found once. The sample consisted of PBMCs. The receptors here all came from a human donor in good health (CMV status not recorded). Some clones in this sample may be carry-over from other donors' samples.

In regard to this clonotype: This CDR3 is missing its conserved last phenylalanine or tryptophan, likely due to a read error. V gene TRBV7-6 combines with J gene TRBJ1-1, with D maybe TRBD1 (6 bases). V was shortened by 7 bases and J by 8 bases, with 20 bases between the two germline ends. Germline V lookup: CDR1 SGHVS, CDR2 FNYEAQ. The CDR3 is 14 amino acids. DNA for the CDR3: TGTGCCAGCACACGACCGGGACACTTAGTCGAAGCTTTCTCT. Encoded protein: CASTRPGHLVEAFS.

The chain employs TRBV6-2 or TRBV6-3 and TRBJ2-1; 14 nucleotides match TRBD2. Germline V gene lookup returns CDR1 MNHEY and CDR2 SVGEGT. With 6 bases clipped from V and 3 bases from J, the junction kept 7 bases outside the gene matches. The CDR3 is 17 residues long. The CDR3 spells CASSRGTSGGVYNEQFF. CDR3 nucleotides: TGTGCCAGCAGCCGAGGGACTAGCGGGGGAGTCTACAATGAGCAGTTCTTC.

The chain joins TRBV5-1 to TRBJ1-6; D is ambiguous. Between the trimmed V and J ends, which lost 4 bases and 5 bases, there was a span of 7 bases. Germline CDR1 and CDR2: SGHRS and YFSETQ. The CDR3 is made up of 13 amino acids. CDR3 loop: CASSLDNNSPLHF. In DNA form, the CDR3 reads TGCGCCAGCAGCCTCGACAATAATTCACCCCTCCACTTT. Variable domain in full (rest from reference TRBV5-1 and TRBJ1-6): KAGVTQTPRYLIKTRGQQVTLSCSPISGHRSVSWYQQTPGQGLQFLFEYFSETQRNKGNFPGRFSGRQFSNSRSEMNVSTLELGDSALYLCASSLDNNSPLHFGNGTRLTVT.

This clonotype was seen more than once but under ten times. This rearrangement joins TRBV4-2 to TRBJ1-1; 8 bases align to TRBD1. This CDR3 comprises 18 residues. In germline, CDR1 is LGHNA, CDR2 YNFKEQ. J gave up 0 bases and V 1 base, and 10 bases lay outside the gene matches. Here the CDR3 reads CASSQAARQGALNTEAFF. The CDR3 DNA follows: TGTGCCAGCAGCCAAGCCGCTAGGCAGGGGGCTCTGAACACTGAAGCTTTCTTT.

The chain recombines TRBV12-3 or TRBV12-4 with TRBJ2-1; 8 positions match TRBD1. With V trimmed by 3 bases and J by 6 bases, 7 bases remained unmatched. This CDR3 has 15 amino acids. Here the CDR3 reads CASSFIRTGSNEQFF. DNA for the CDR3: TGTGCCAGCAGTTTTATCCGGACAGGGAGCAATGAGCAGTTCTTC.

The gene calls are TRBV28 and TRBJ2-1, with D possibly matching TRBD2 (6 bases). V was trimmed by 6 bases and J by 3 bases, leaving 12 bases between them. This CDR3 comprises 14 residues. CDR1 is MDHEN and CDR2 is SYDVKM in the germline V gene. The CDR3 loop is CASSMGDFYNEQFF. The DNA for the CDR3 is TGTGCCAGCAGCATGGGGGACTTCTACAATGAGCAGTTCTTC. The full variable domain, with the rest looked up from reference TRBV28 and TRBJ2-1, is DVKVTQSSRYLVKRTGEKVFLECVQDMDHENMFWYRQDPGLGLRLIYFSYDVKMKEKGDIPEGYSVSREKKERFSLILESASTNQTSMYLCASSMGDFYNEQFFGPGTRLTVL.

The chain uses TRBV6-2 or TRBV6-3 and TRBJ1-5; 8 bases agree with TRBD1. The CDR3 consists of 15 residues. J gave up 2 bases and V 6 bases, and 6 bases lay outside the gene matches. Germline V gives CDR1 MNHEY, CDR2 SVGEGT. CDR3 region: CASRSDRVRNQPQHF. The CDR3 coding sequence is TGTGCCAGCAGATCGGACAGGGTTCGCAATCAGCCCCAGCATTTT.

There are a few counts of this clonotype. The chain has TRBV7-2 and TRBJ1-2, with 7 bases fitting TRBD1. The CDR3 sequence is 14 residues long. From germline, CDR1 is SGHTA and CDR2 FQGNSA. V trimming: 8 bases; J trimming: 7 bases; junction bases outside the gene matches: 13. CDR3 amino acids: CASHSAGQGGGYTF. As DNA, the CDR3 is TGTGCCAGCCACTCCGCGGGGCAGGGGGGTGGCTACACCTTC.

V and J are TRBV6-1 and TRBJ1-5, with D perhaps TRBD1 (5 bases). The CDR3 consists of 14 residues. V lost 6 bases and J lost 6, with 15 bases in between. Germline V gene data show CDR1 as MNHNS and CDR2 as SASEGT. In DNA, the CDR3 is TGTGCCAGCAGCGCGGGGCAGGGAGTTCAGCCCCAGCATTTT. It translates to CASSAGQGVQPQHF.

The chain carries TRBV12-3 or TRBV12-4 and TRBJ1-1; 8 bases fit TRBD1. Trimming took 6 bases from V and 4 from J; bases not matched to a gene: 4. The CDR3 has 13 residues. The CDR3 DNA reads TGTGCCAGCAGGCGACAGGGGCCCACTGAAGCTTTCTTT. Protein product: CASRRQGPTEAFF.

In this sample, this clonotype turned up a few times. The rearrangement joins TRBV30 to TRBJ1-2; 8 bases align to TRBD1. Germline CDR1 and CDR2: GTSNPN and SVGIG (reference sequence). The CDR3 extends over 14 amino acids. V gave up 4 bases and J gave up 5 bases; unmatched junction bases: 9. CDR3 sequence: CAWIRPGTGYGYTF. The CDR3 nucleotides are TGTGCCTGGATCCGTCCCGGGACAGGTTATGGCTACACCTTC.

This clonotype was picked up a small number of times. The genes are TRBV6-6 and TRBJ1-1; TRBD1 matches 7 bases. The germline V gene encodes CDR1 MNHNY and CDR2 SVGAGI (reference sequence). CDR3 length: 13 residues. The J segment lost 4 bases and the V segment lost 7 bases, leaving 6 bases of the junction unmatched. The CDR3 sequence is CASIDRAGTEAFF. In DNA, the CDR3 is TGTGCCAGCATCGACAGGGCGGGCACTGAAGCTTTCTTT.

V gene TRBV18 combines with J gene TRBJ1-5; 12 bases are a match to TRBD1. This CDR3 is 16 amino acids long. Germline V lookup: CDR1 KGHSH, CDR2 LQKENI. J was trimmed by 6 bases and V by 6 bases; bases with no gene match: 9. The DNA of the CDR3 is TGTGCCAGCTCCCCCGGGACAGGGGGCGCGGCTCAGCCCCAGCATTTT. This encodes CASSPGTGGAAQPQHF.

This clonotype was counted only a few times. This chain uses TRBV12-3 or TRBV12-4 with TRBJ2-2; 11 nucleotides align to TRBD1. With V trimmed by 2 bases and J by 6 bases, 5 bases remained unmatched. This CDR3 spans 16 amino acids. CDR3 DNA sequence: TGTGCCAGCAGTTTACTTCCGGGACAGGGGGCCGGGGAGCTGTTTTTT. It codes for CASSLLPGQGAGELFF.

This clonotype was picked up many times. The gene calls are TRBV4-2 and TRBJ2-7; no clear D gene. The V end was cut by 1 base, the J end by 2 bases, with 6 bases between. Germline-derived CDR1 and CDR2 are LGHNA and YNFKEQ. The CDR3 consists of 13 residues. CDR3 coding DNA: TGTGCCAGCAGCCAAGTTGGTGCCTACGAGCAGTACTTC. This sequence encodes CASSQVGAYEQYF.

About this clonotype: This is likely a read error, given that the CDR3 carries no conserved phenylalanine or tryptophan at its end. The V gene is TRBV4-1, the J gene TRBJ1-4, with D uncertain. CDR3 length: 17 residues. From germline, CDR1 is MGHRA and CDR2 YSYEKL. CDR3 nucleotides: TGCACCAGCAGCCAAGTCGACGGGTTAGCAACTAATGAAAAACTGTTTTTG. This gives the protein CTSSQVDGLATNEKLFL.

This clonotype has only a few counts. V is TRBV15 and J is TRBJ2-5; TRBD2 agrees at 8 bases. Germline-derived CDR1 and CDR2 are LNHNV and YYDKDF (reference sequence). V dropped 1 base and J dropped 5; count of bases not matched to a gene: 9. The CDR3 totals 16 residues. The CDR3 DNA reads as TGTGCCACCAGCAGAGTATCCCGGGGGGGGGTGGAGACCCAGTACTTC. Translated, it gives CATSRVSRGGVETQYF.

This clonotype was detected a few times. This sequence joins TRBV5-5 and TRBJ1-1; tentatively, D is TRBD1 (5 bases). Per the germline V gene, CDR1 is SGHKS and CDR2 is YYEKEE (reference sequence). With 4 bases removed from V and 5 bases from J, the gap between germline ends came to 12 bases. The CDR3 has 13 residues. CDR3 in amino acids: CASSRVWGTEAFF. The CDR3, as DNA: TGTGCCAGCAGCCGGGTTTGGGGGACTGAAGCTTTCTTT. Filled out from reference TRBV5-5 and TRBJ1-1, the complete variable domain reads DAGVTQSPTHLIKTRGQQVTLRCSPISGHKSVSWYQQVLGQGPQFIFQYYEKEERGRGNFPDRFSARQFPNYSSELNVNALLLGDSALYLCASSRVWGTEAFFGQGTRLTVV.

V gene TRBV7-6 combines with J gene TRBJ2-7; D remains ambiguous. The CDR3 is 15 amino acids. With 1 base removed from V and 5 bases from J, the gap between germline ends came to 15 bases. The germline V gene has CDR1 SGHVS and CDR2 FNYEAQ. The CDR3, as DNA: TGTGCCAGCAGCTTAGGTGGTCGCTCGAAGAACGAGCAGTACTTC. It encodes CASSLGGRSKNEQYF.

This clonotype was observed a handful of times. This chain uses TRBV15 with TRBJ1-3; D perhaps matches TRBD1 (6 bases). Trimming removed 0 bases at V and 2 bases at J, with 11 bases between. CDR1 is LNHNV, CDR2 YYDKDF, per germline (reference sequence). The CDR3 contains 16 residues. CDR3 nucleotides: TGTGCCACCAGCAGAGATTTGGGGGCAGCTGGAAACACCATATATTTT. It translates to CATSRDLGAAGNTIYF.

This chain links TRBV7-6 with TRBJ1-3; D not certain. This CDR3 region has 13 residues. CDR1 is SGHVS and CDR2 is FNYEAQ in the germline V gene. V was shortened by 6 bases and J by 3 bases, with 9 bases between the two germline ends. The CDR3 protein is CASSATLGNTIYF. The CDR3 region has the DNA TGTGCCAGCAGTGCAACCCTTGGAAACACCATATATTTT.

This sequence joins TRBV10-3 and TRBJ2-3; D may match TRBD1 or TRBD2 (7 bases each). The CDR3 is 15 amino acids. The germline V gene encodes CDR1 ENHRY and CDR2 SYGVKD. V dropped 6 bases and J dropped 5 bases, with 18 bases sitting between them. CDR3 amino acids: CAISVGEGALDTQYF. The CDR3 DNA is TGTGCCATCAGCGTCGGGGAGGGGGCGTTAGATACGCAGTATTTT.